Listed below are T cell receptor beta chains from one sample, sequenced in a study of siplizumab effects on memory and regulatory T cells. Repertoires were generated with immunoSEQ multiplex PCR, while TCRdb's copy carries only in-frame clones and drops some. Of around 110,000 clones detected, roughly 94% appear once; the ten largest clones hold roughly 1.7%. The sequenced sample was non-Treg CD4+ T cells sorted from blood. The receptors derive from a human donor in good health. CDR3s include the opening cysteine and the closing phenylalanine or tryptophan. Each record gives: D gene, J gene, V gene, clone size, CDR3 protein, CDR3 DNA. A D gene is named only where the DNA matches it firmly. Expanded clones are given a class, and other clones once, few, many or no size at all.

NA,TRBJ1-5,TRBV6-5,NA,CASSPDRGSNQPQHF,TGTGCCAGCAGTCCTGACCGGGGGAGCAATCAGCCCCAGCATTTT
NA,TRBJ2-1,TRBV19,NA,CASSIRTEAYNEQFF,TGTGCCAGTAGTATTAGGACTGAGGCCTACAATGAGCAGTTCTTC
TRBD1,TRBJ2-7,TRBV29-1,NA,CSVARTGGYEQYF,TGCAGCGTTGCCAGGACAGGGGGCTACGAGCAGTACTTC
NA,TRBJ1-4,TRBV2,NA,CASRALDGEKLFF,TGTGCCAGCAGGGCCTTGGACGGAGAAAAACTGTTTTTT
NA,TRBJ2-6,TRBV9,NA,CASSVGVISGANVLTF,TGTGCCAGCAGCGTAGGTGTCATCTCCGGGGCCAACGTCCTGACTTTC
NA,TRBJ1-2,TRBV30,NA,CAWIRERLTF,TGTGCCTGGATTAGGGAACGGCTCACCTTC
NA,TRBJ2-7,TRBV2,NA,CASRLRGQNYEQYF,TGTGCCAGCAGGTTGCGGGGACAGAACTACGAGCAGTACTTC
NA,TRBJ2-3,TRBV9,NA,CASSVGLQGSTDTQYF,TGTGCCAGCAGCGTAGGGTTGCAGGGTAGCACAGATACGCAGTATTTT
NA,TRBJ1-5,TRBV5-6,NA,CASSDSGRSNQPQHF,TGTGCCAGCAGCGATTCCGGCCGCAGTAATCAGCCCCAGCATTTT
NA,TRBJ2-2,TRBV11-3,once,CASSSLTNTGELFF,TGTGCCAGCAGCTCACTCACGAACACCGGGGAGCTGTTTTTT
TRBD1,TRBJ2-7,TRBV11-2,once,CASSSSGQGWYEQYF,TGTGCCAGCAGTTCTTCCGGACAGGGTTGGTACGAGCAGTACTTC
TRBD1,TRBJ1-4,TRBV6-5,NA,CASSYSTGATNEKLFF,TGTGCCAGCAGTTACTCGACAGGGGCAACTAATGAAAAACTGTTTTTT
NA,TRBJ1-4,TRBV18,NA,CASSPLQGQNEKLFF,TGTGCCAGCTCACCTCTGCAGGGGCAGAATGAAAAACTGTTTTTT
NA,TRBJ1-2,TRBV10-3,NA,CAISDQTGLYGYTF,TGTGCCATCAGTGACCAAACAGGGTTGTATGGCTACACCTTC
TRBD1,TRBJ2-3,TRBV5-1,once,CASSLVGQGLDTQYF,TGCGCCAGCAGCTTGGTGGGACAGGGTTTAGATACGCAGTATTTT
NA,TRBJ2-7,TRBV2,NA,CASLRTLLSYEQYF,TGTGCCAGCCTTAGAACCCTTCTCTCCTACGAGCAGTACTTC
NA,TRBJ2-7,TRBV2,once,CASSPDRSSYEQYF,TGTGCCAGCAGCCCTGACAGGAGCTCCTACGAGCAGTACTTC
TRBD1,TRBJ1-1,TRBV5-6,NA,CASSSRGSRGANTEAFF,TGTGCCAGCAGCTCAAGGGGATCCAGGGGGGCGAACACTGAAGCTTTCTTT
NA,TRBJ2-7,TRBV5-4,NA,CASSAPPGEQYF,TGTGCCAGCAGCGCGCCACCGGGCGAGCAGTACTTC
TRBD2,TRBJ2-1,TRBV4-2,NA,CASSQQAGGSYNEQFF,TGTGCCAGCAGCCAACAAGCGGGGGGTTCGTACAATGAGCAGTTCTTC
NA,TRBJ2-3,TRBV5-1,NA,CASSLLQNTDTQYF,TGCGCCAGCAGCTTGTTGCAGAACACAGATACGCAGTATTTT
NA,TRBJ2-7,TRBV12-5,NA,CASGPPGYEQYF,TGTGCTAGTGGACCCCCCGGCTACGAGCAGTACTTC
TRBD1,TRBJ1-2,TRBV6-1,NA,CASSNRGGYTF,TGTGCCAGCAGTAACAGGGGTGGCTACACCTTC
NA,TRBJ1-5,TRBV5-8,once,CASIRGINQPQHF,TGTGCCAGCATTCGGGGGATCAATCAGCCCCAGCATTTT
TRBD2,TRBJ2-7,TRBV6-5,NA,CASSRTSGKGEQYF,TGTGCCAGCAGCCGGACTAGCGGGAAGGGTGAGCAGTACTTC
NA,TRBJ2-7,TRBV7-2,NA,CASSLPNEQYF,TGTGCCAGCAGCCTCCCCAACGAGCAGTACTTC
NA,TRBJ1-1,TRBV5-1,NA,CASSSSGTVNTEAFF,TGCGCCAGCAGCTCTTCCGGGACGGTGAACACTGAAGCTTTCTTT
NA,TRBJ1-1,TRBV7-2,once,CASRTGRAEAFF,TGTGCCAGCAGAACCGGCCGAGCTGAAGCTTTCTTT
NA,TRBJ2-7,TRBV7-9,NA,CASSTRGGSYEQYF,TGTGCCAGCAGTACCCGAGGGGGAAGCTACGAGCAGTACTTC
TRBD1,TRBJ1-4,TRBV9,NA,CASRRGGATNEKLFF,TGTGCCAGCAGAAGAGGGGGCGCAACTAATGAAAAACTGTTTTTT
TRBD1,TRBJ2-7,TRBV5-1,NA,CASSSGQAHSYEQYF,TGCGCCAGCAGCTCCGGACAGGCCCACTCCTACGAGCAGTACTTC
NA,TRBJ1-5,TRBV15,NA,CATSRDPGSQPQHF,TGTGCCACCAGCAGAGATCCAGGGAGTCAGCCCCAGCATTTT
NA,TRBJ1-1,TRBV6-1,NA,CASSWGLDRGTEAFF,TGTGCCAGCAGTTGGGGATTAGACAGAGGGACTGAAGCTTTCTTT
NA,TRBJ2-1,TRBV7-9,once,CASSILTLNNNEQFF,TGTGCCAGCAGTATACTCACTCTTAATAACAATGAGCAGTTCTTC
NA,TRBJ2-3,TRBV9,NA,CASSVLADTDTQYF,TGTGCCAGCAGCGTGCTAGCAGATACAGATACGCAGTATTTT
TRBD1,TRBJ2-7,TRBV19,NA,CASTQGGTGDEQYF,TGTGCCAGTACCCAAGGAGGGACAGGGGACGAGCAGTACTTC
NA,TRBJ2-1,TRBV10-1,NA,CASSESSQKDEQFF,TGCGCCAGCAGTGAATCTAGCCAGAAGGATGAGCAGTTCTTC
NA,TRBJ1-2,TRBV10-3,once,CAISGVDYGYTF,TGTGCCATTTCGGGGGTGGACTATGGCTACACCTTC
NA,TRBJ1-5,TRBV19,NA,CASTIERPGPKPQHF,TGTGCCAGTACCATTGAGAGACCGGGGCCGAAGCCCCAGCATTTT
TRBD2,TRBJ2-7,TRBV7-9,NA,CASSLVSGRTYEQYF,TGTGCCAGCAGCTTAGTCAGCGGGAGAACCTACGAGCAGTACTTC
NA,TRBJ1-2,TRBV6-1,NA,CASSEAGGQWDGYTF,TGTGCCAGCAGTGAAGCAGGAGGACAGTGGGATGGCTACACCTTC
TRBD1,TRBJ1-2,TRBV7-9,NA,CASSARVTGGGGYTF,TGTGCCAGCAGCGCACGAGTGACAGGGGGAGGCGGCTACACCTTC
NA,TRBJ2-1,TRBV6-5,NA,CASGIMSSYNEQFF,TGTGCCAGCGGCATCATGAGCTCCTACAATGAGCAGTTCTTC
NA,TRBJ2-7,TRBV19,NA,CASSISGREVEQYF,TGTGCCAGTAGTATATCGGGCAGGGAAGTCGAGCAGTACTTC
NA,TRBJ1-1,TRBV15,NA,CATSRDHLNTEAFF,TGTGCCACCAGCAGAGATCACCTGAACACTGAAGCTTTCTTT
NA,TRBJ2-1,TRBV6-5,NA,CASSLYTEQFF,TGTGCCAGCAGTCTCTACACTGAGCAGTTCTTC
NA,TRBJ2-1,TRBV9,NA,CASSVAPNNEQFF,TGTGCCAGCAGCGTAGCTCCGAACAATGAGCAGTTCTTC
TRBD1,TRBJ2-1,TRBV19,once,CASSPTLGQGANEQFF,TGTGCCAGTAGTCCCACTCTCGGGCAGGGGGCAAATGAGCAGTTCTTC
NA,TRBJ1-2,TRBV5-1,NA,CASTSNAYGYTF,TGCGCCAGCACCTCCAATGCCTATGGCTACACCTTC
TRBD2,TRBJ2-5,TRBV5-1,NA,CASSSGGVQETQYF,TGCGCCAGCAGCTCGGGGGGAGTCCAAGAGACCCAGTACTTC
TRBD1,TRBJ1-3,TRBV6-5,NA,CASSSGRGTGENTIYF,TGTGCCAGCAGTTCCGGCCGCGGGACAGGGGAAAACACCATATATTTT
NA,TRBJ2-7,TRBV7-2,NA,CASSPPPFYEQYF,TGTGCCAGCAGCCCGCCCCCTTTCTACGAGCAGTACTTC
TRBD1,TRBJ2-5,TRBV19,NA,CASSAVAGGPQETQYF,TGTGCCAGTAGTGCAGTTGCAGGGGGCCCTCAAGAGACCCAGTACTTC
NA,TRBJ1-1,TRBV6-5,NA,CASSYGSYSEAFF,TGTGCCAGCAGTTACGGCAGTTACTCCGAAGCTTTCTTT
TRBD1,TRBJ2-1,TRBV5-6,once,CASSFGRGTYNEQFF,TGTGCCAGCAGCTTCGGCAGGGGGACATACAATGAGCAGTTCTTC
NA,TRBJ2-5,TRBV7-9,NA,CASSEAGSQETQYF,TGTGCCAGCAGCGAGGCTGGTTCGCAAGAGACCCAGTACTTC
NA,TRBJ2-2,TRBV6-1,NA,CASRVGANTGELFF,TGTGCCAGCAGAGTTGGAGCGAACACCGGGGAGCTGTTTTTT
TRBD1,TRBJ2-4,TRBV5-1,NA,CASSLEGQDIQYF,TGCGCCAGCAGCTTGGAAGGACAGGACATTCAGTACTTC
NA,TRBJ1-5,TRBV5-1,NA,CAIQSNQPQHF,TGCGCTATACAAAGCAATCAGCCCCAGCATTTT